This passage covers 25 T cell receptor beta chains from one sample sequenced in a study of cytomegalovirus exposure and HLA in healthy donors (dated by TCRdb to 2016 to 2017). Library preparation used the immunoSEQ multiplex PCR assay. This immuneACCESS table, as held by TCRdb, lists in-frame sequences with V and J called but not all clones. Of the missing ones, under half trace to an unresolved V gene in checked studies; the others have no known cause. The sample has about 120,000 clones on record, approximately 87% of them singletons. The ten largest account for approximately 1.5% of the sample. Sequencing input: PBMCs. The origin of the receptors is a woman aged 25 to 45 in good health and CMV-seropositive.

This rearrangement joins TRBV28 to TRBJ1-4, with D perhaps matching TRBD1 (5 bases). Trimming stripped 5 bases from V and 0 bases from J, with 13 bases between. The CDR3 length is 16 residues. Germline lookup yields CDR1 MDHEN and CDR2 SYDVKM. This CDR3 reads CASSSEGLTTNEKLFF. CDR3 coding DNA: TGTGCCAGCAGTAGCGAGGGACTGACAACTAATGAAAAACTGTTTTTT.

This rearrangement joins TRBV30 to TRBJ2-5; maybe TRBD2 (6 bases). The germline gives CDR1 GTSNPN, CDR2 SVGIG (reference sequence). The CDR3 has 14 residues. Trimming took 4 bases from V and 5 from J, leaving 17 bases between them. As DNA, the CDR3 is TGTGCCTGGACCGGGACTTCCTCTTACGAGACCCAGTACTTC. Translated: CAWTGTSSYETQYF.

The J gene is TRBJ1-5, the V gene TRBV6-1, with 8 nucleotides matching TRBD1. Trimming cost V 4 bases and J 0 bases; bases outside gene matches: 2. The CDR3 sequence is 15 residues long. Germline CDR1 MNHNS, CDR2 SASEGT. Written as DNA, the CDR3 is TGTGCCAGCAGTGCGGGACAGGATAGCAATCAGCCCCAGCATTTT. It codes for CASSAGQDSNQPQHF.

Points on this clone: The same CDR3 can be traced to other DNA sequences in this sample. The rearrangement links TRBV13 to TRBJ2-7; D is possibly TRBD1 (7 bases). Germline-derived CDR1 and CDR2 are PRHDT and FYEKMQ (reference sequence). V was trimmed by 1 base and J by 6 bases, leaving 13 bases between them. The CDR3 length is 14 residues. CDR3 nucleotide sequence: TGTGCCAGCAGCTTAGATCCAGGGGGAGGCGAGCAGTACTTC. Translation: CASSLDPGGGEQYF.

The chain couples TRBV19 to TRBJ1-6; a weak D match, TRBD1 (5 bases). The ends were cut back, 9 bases at V and 9 bases at J, with 18 bases in the middle. Germline-derived CDR1 and CDR2 are LNHDA and SQIVND (reference sequence). The CDR3 spans 14 residues. CDR3 nucleotide sequence: TGTGCCAGCCGACCCGCACCGCAGGGTTCACCCCTCCACTTT. Its translation is CASRPAPQGSPLHF.

Of note for this clone: Different DNA sequences within this sample yield the same CDR3. In nucleotides, the CDR3 is TGCGCCAGCAGCTTGGGAGGTCGAGAGACCCAGTACTTC. Its protein is CASSLGGRETQYF. The V gene is TRBV5-1, the J gene TRBJ2-5; no clear D gene. CDR1 and CDR2 from the germline V gene are SGHRS and YFSETQ. V was shortened by 0 bases and J by 4 bases, with 7 bases between the two germline ends. The CDR3 spans 13 residues.

The CDR3 DNA follows: TGTGCCAGCAGCCCTGACGGACTAGCAGCTGAAGAGACCCAGTACTTC. Residues: CASSPDGLAAEETQYF. The chain uses TRBV5-4 and TRBJ2-5, with 8 positions matching TRBD2. The germline V gene encodes CDR1 SGHNT and CDR2 YYREEE (reference sequence). Losses at the gene ends were 4 bases for V and 3 bases for J; bases not matched to a gene: 11. The CDR3 length is 16 residues.

The V gene is TRBV4-3, the J gene TRBJ2-3; 12 bases are a match to TRBD2. Looked up from germline, CDR1 is LGHNA and CDR2 is YSLEER. V gave up 0 bases and J gave up 4 bases; unmatched junction bases: 2. CDR3 size: 16 residues. DNA for the CDR3: TGCGCCAGCAGCCAAGAACCTAGCGGGGGGGCAGATACGCAGTATTTT. Protein: CASSQEPSGGADTQYF.

The J gene is TRBJ1-2, the V gene TRBV5-4; possible D gene TRBD1, 5 bases. Looked up from germline, CDR1 is SGHNT and CDR2 is YYREEE (reference sequence). The CDR3 is 16 amino acids. The V end lost 0 bases, the J end lost 5 bases, and 17 bases lay between the germline ends. The CDR3 DNA is TGTGCCAGCAGCTTGGGAGGACTAAGAAAGGGGTATGGCTACACCTTC. Its translation is CASSLGGLRKGYGYTF.

CDR3 sequence reads: CASTPVILTYNEQFF. CDR3 coding DNA: TGTGCCAGCACCCCCGTCATCCTGACTTACAATGAGCAGTTCTTC. The genes are TRBV7-9 and TRBJ2-1, with D uncertain. The CDR3 covers 15 residues. Trimming removed 7 bases from V and 4 bases from J, with 17 bases in between. Looked up from germline, CDR1 is SEHNR and CDR2 is FQNEAQ (reference sequence). The complete variable domain, with remaining parts taken from reference TRBV7-9 and TRBJ2-1, reads DTGVSQNPRHKITKRGQNVTFRCDPISEHNRLYWYRQTLGQGPEFLTYFQNEAQLEKSRLLSDRFSAERPKGSFSTLEIQRTEQGDSAMYLCASTPVILTYNEQFFGPGTRLTVL.

The rearrangement uses TRBV2 and TRBJ1-1, with D maybe TRBD1 (5 bases). The germline V gene has CDR1 SNHLY and CDR2 FYNNEI. The CDR3 is 15 residues long. Trimming removed 6 bases from V and 7 bases from J, with 21 bases in between. The CDR3 sequence is CASSLMTAYGSEAFF. Written as DNA, the CDR3 is TGTGCCAGCAGCCTCATGACAGCGTACGGAAGTGAAGCTTTCTTT.

The chain has TRBV7-2 and TRBJ2-7; TRBD2 agrees at 10 bases. CDR1 and CDR2 from the germline V gene are SGHTA and FQGNSA. V lost 4 bases and J lost 0; bases outside the gene matches: 9. The CDR3 is 17 residues long. CDR3 sequence: CASSSYPGTSDSYEQYF. The CDR3 region has the DNA TGTGCCAGCAGCTCCTACCCGGGGACTAGCGACTCCTACGAGCAGTACTTC.

The chain recombines TRBV12-5 with TRBJ1-5; 8 bases agree with TRBD1. V lost 4 bases to trimming and J lost 2 bases; unmatched junction nucleotides: 4. The CDR3 covers 15 residues. Germline CDR1 is LGHNT and CDR2 is FRNRAP. The CDR3 DNA follows: TGTGCTAGTGGTTCCCCGGGACAGGGCAATCAGCCCCAGCATTTT. Protein product: CASGSPGQGNQPQHF. Together with reference TRBV12-5 and TRBJ1-5, the CDR3 gives the full variable domain: DARVTQTPRHKVTEMGQEVTMRCQPILGHNTVFWYRQTMMQGLELLAYFRNRAPLDDSGMPKDRFSAEMPDATLATLKIQPSEPRDSAVYFCASGSPGQGNQPQHFGDGTRLSIL.

The chain joins TRBV11-2 to TRBJ2-1; maybe TRBD2 (6 bases). Germline values: CDR1 SGHAT, CDR2 FQNNGV. Trimming cost V 3 bases and J 7 bases, with 16 bases left between them. There are 15 residues in the CDR3. The chain's CDR3 is CASSFRKKEGNEQFF. The CDR3 region has the DNA TGTGCCAGCAGCTTTAGAAAAAAGGAGGGGAATGAGCAGTTCTTC.

Turning to this clone: The same CDR3 arises from other DNA sequences in this sample as well. The chain has TRBV29-1 and TRBJ1-1, with 7 bases that match TRBD1. Trimming removed 3 bases from V and 1 base from J; junction bases left unmatched: 2. Germline V gene sequence: CDR1 SQVTM, CDR2 ANQGSEA. The CDR3 length is 13 residues. The CDR3 coding sequence is TGCAGCGTTGAGGGGACAGAGAACACTGAAGCTTTCTTT. It is translated as CSVEGTENTEAFF.

The J gene is TRBJ2-3, the V gene TRBV13, with D perhaps matching TRBD2 (6 bases). The CDR3 is 15 residues long. Germline V gene lookup returns CDR1 PRHDT and CDR2 FYEKMQ (reference sequence). The V end was cut by 4 bases, the J end by 2 bases, with 13 bases between. DNA of the CDR3: TGTGCCAGCAGCTCCGGGCAGGACTACACAGATACGCAGTATTTT. This encodes CASSSGQDYTDTQYF.

The rearrangement uses TRBV30 and TRBJ2-1; perhaps TRBD1 as D (6 bases). The CDR3 consists of 15 residues. V was trimmed by 3 bases and J by 10 bases, leaving 22 bases between them. CDR1 is GTSNPN and CDR2 is SVGIG in the germline V gene (reference sequence). The CDR3: CAWRGAGVDLEEQFF. The CDR3 region has the DNA TGTGCCTGGAGAGGGGCAGGGGTCGACTTGGAAGAGCAGTTCTTC.

This clone has only one observation. The chain has TRBV28 and TRBJ1-1; D is ambiguous. V was clipped by 6 bases and J by 8 bases, with 13 bases between them. Germline-derived CDR1 and CDR2 are MDHEN and SYDVKM. The CDR3 runs 12 residues. The CDR3 reads CASSRGGPEAFF. The CDR3 nucleotides are TGTGCCAGCAGCCGAGGAGGGCCCGAAGCTTTCTTT.

The chain employs TRBV6-5 and TRBJ1-2; D might be TRBD1 (5 bases). CDR1 is MNHEY, CDR2 SVGAGI, per germline. The length of the CDR3 is 15 residues. The germline V and J ends were trimmed by 6 bases and 4 bases, with 18 bases remaining between them. The CDR3 sequence is CASSYISSGAYGYTF. The CDR3 nucleotides are TGTGCCAGCAGCTATATCTCGTCTGGGGCCTATGGCTACACCTTC.

The chain combines TRBV7-9 with TRBJ2-7; D unclear. This CDR3 has 14 residues. The V gene lost 3 bases and the J gene lost 0 bases, with 9 bases spanning the gap. The V gene's germline CDR1 is SEHNR and CDR2 FQNEAQ (reference sequence). CDR3 protein: CASSFGSSSYEQYF. The CDR3 nucleotides are TGTGCCAGCAGCTTCGGGTCGAGCTCCTACGAGCAGTACTTC.

The rearrangement links TRBV2 to TRBJ2-7; the D gene is possibly TRBD1 (6 bases). Trimming left V 8 bases short and J 3 bases short, with 14 bases between. The CDR3 runs 13 residues. CDR1 and CDR2 from the germline V gene are SNHLY and FYNNEI. The chain's CDR3 is CASSPDSYYEQYF. The CDR3 DNA is TGTGCCAGCTCCCCGGACAGCTACTACGAGCAGTACTTC.

On this clone: The junction and the germline gene differ at one end; a read error may be behind it. This chain uses TRBV4-3 with TRBJ1-4, with 9 bases aligning to TRBD1. In germline, CDR1 is LGHNA, CDR2 YSLEER. This CDR3 spans 15 amino acids. CDR3 residues: CASSQDTGGNGKLFF. The CDR3 region has the DNA TGCGCCAGCAGCCAAGATACAGGGGGCAATGGAAAACTGTTTTTT.

V is TRBV2 and J is TRBJ1-5, with D maybe TRBD1 (5 bases). This CDR3 has 15 amino acids. Trimming removed 8 bases from V and 9 bases from J, with 23 bases in between. Germline values: CDR1 SNHLY, CDR2 FYNNEI. The CDR3 sequence is CASWTGGWGCGPQHF. For the CDR3, the DNA is TGTGCCAGCTGGACGGGGGGATGGGGATGTGGGCCCCAGCATTTT.

This chain uses TRBV7-9 with TRBJ1-2; D remains unclear. Trimming removed 0 bases from V and 3 bases from J, with 5 bases in between. The V gene's germline CDR1 is SEHNR and CDR2 FQNEAQ (reference sequence). This CDR3 comprises 13 residues. The CDR3 coding sequence is TGTGCCAGCAGCTTAGCGAGGGACTATGGCTACACCTTC. It is translated as CASSLARDYGYTF.

The chain combines TRBV10-2 with TRBJ2-7, with 12 bases aligning to TRBD2. The germline CDR1 and CDR2 sequences are WSHSY and SAAADI. Trimming cost V 6 bases and J 7 bases; bases outside gene matches: 7. The CDR3 runs to 14 residues. The CDR3 here is CASRPGLAGLEQYF. CDR3 nucleotides: TGCGCCAGCAGACCGGGACTAGCGGGTCTTGAGCAGTACTTC.